Shown below are 5 T cell receptor beta chains from a single sample sequenced in a study of low-dose radiotherapy and immunotherapy resistance in tumors (dated by TCRdb to the early 2020s). This sample was sequenced with an Illumina HiSeq 2500. Superscript III and a set of TRAV- and TRBV-specific primers were used to synthesize first-strand cDNA, so that both TCRalpha and TCRbeta chains were covered. TCRs were amplified for about 19 PCR cycles with Phusion, using a constant-region primer paired with the adapter attached to the V primers. In-frame beta chains were kept once TCRdb had trimmed the public reads at Q25 with fastp and called clones with MiXCR. When rows share a CDR3 protein, they turn into one entry using the most common DNA and genes. The sample profile shows 35,000 to 45,000 distinct CDR3 sequences; under 30% of them were found once. 9.5% to 13% of the sample is held by the ten biggest clonotypes.

This specimen's time point label, interpreted: after trial treatment. This specimen's treatment or condition label, per the study, means: LDRT plus nivolumab, ipilimumab, low-dose cyclophosphamide and aspirin (RACIN trial). Material: PBMCs, obtained after low-dose radiotherapy plus immunotherapy. All receptors derive from a male donor with prostate cancer.

The genes are TRBV5-1 and TRBJ2-7, with D uncertain. Germline lookup yields CDR1 SGHRS and CDR2 YFSETQ. This CDR3 comprises 14 residues. Trimming shortened V by 4 bases and J by 3 bases, and 14 bases separated the two germline ends. CDR3 nucleotide sequence: TGCGCCAGCAGCGTGGGCGGCGGAAACTACGAGCAGTACTTC. This codes for CASSVGGGNYEQYF. Together with reference TRBV5-1 and TRBJ2-7, the CDR3 gives the full variable domain: KAGVTQTPRYLIKTRGQQVTLSCSPISGHRSVSWYQQTPGQGLQFLFEYFSETQRNKGNFPGRFSGRQFSNSRSEMNVSTLELGDSALYLCASSVGGGNYEQYFGPGTRLTVT.

Many counts were recorded for this clonotype. This chain's CDR3 is CASRARDRVNQPQHF. The CDR3 region has the DNA TGTGCCAGCAGGGCCCGGGACAGGGTGAATCAGCCCCAGCATTTT. This chain connects TRBV28 to TRBJ1-5; 9 bases are a match to TRBD1. The CDR3 covers 15 residues. Germline V gene sequence: CDR1 MDHEN, CDR2 SYDVKM. J gave up 4 bases and V 6 bases, and 7 bases lay outside the gene matches. Looking up the rest from reference TRBV28 and TRBJ1-5 gives the full variable domain: DVKVTQSSRYLVKRTGEKVFLECVQDMDHENMFWYRQDPGLGLRLIYFSYDVKMKEKGDIPEGYSVSREKKERFSLILESASTNQTSMYLCASRARDRVNQPQHFGDGTRLSIL.

The V and J genes are TRBV12-5 and TRBJ2-5; the D is unclear. The CDR3 runs to 12 residues. CDR1 is LGHNT, CDR2 FRNRAP, per germline. V was shortened by 4 bases and J by 5 bases, with 8 bases between the two germline ends. In nucleotides, the CDR3 is TGTGCTAGTGGTTCCCTAGGGGAGACCCAGTACTTC. It codes for CASGSLGETQYF.

This clonotype was found many times. The chain couples TRBV18 to TRBJ2-1; 7 bases match TRBD2. Trimming at V came to 3 bases and at J to 7 bases, leaving 9 bases not matched to a gene. The CDR3 is 15 amino acids. CDR1 is KGHSH, CDR2 LQKENI, per germline. CDR3 amino acids: CASSPGGSAHNEQFF. The DNA of the CDR3 is TGTGCCAGCTCACCGGGGGGGAGTGCACATAATGAGCAGTTCTTC. Supplemented by reference TRBV18 and TRBJ2-1, the full variable domain reads NAGVMQNPRHLVRRRGQEARLRCSPMKGHSHVYWYRQLPEEGLKFMVYLQKENIIDESGMPKERFSAEFPKEGPSILRIQQVVRGDSAAYFCASSPGGSAHNEQFFGPGTRLTVL.

This clonotype is deemed medium-sized. The rearrangement links TRBV28 to TRBJ1-1; possibly TRBD1 for D (5 bases). There are 10 residues in the CDR3. The V gene's germline CDR1 is MDHEN and CDR2 SYDVKM. The V end was cut by 9 bases, the J end by 5 bases, with 7 bases between. In DNA form, the CDR3 reads TGTGCCAGTTGGGGGACTGAAGCTTTCTTT. It codes for CASWGTEAFF.